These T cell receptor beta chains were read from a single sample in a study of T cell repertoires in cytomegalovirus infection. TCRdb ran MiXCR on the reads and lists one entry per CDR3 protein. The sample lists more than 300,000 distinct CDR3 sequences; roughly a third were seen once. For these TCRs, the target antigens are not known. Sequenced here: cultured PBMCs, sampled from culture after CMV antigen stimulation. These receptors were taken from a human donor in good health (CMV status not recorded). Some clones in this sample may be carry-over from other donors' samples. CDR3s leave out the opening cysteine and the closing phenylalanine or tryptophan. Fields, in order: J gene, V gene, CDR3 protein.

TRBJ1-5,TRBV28,ASSLVGVGQPQH
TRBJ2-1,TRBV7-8,ASGSRSSYNEQF
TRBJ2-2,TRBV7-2,ASSLGFRDTGELF
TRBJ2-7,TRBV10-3,AISESTGAGTYEQY
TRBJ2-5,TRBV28,ASSFRERAIETQY
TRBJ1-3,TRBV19,ASLTGTGGNTIY
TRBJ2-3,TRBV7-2,ASSSIATDTQY
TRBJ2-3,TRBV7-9,ASRAGVTSTDTQY
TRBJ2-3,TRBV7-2,ASSLAAGIYPDTQY
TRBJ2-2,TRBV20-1,SARPIVPLGTGELF
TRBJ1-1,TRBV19,ASSWTGIMNTEAF
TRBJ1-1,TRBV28,ASSPGRGLTEAF
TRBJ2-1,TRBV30,AWNSGQFSYNEQF
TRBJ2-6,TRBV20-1,SARGRLRVSGANVLT
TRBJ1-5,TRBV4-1,ASNRRGVPDIPQH
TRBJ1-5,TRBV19,ASSWLGYQPQH
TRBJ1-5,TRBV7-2,ASSYRGPSSGNQPQH
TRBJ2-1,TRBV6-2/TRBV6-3,ASSYFSGGISSYNEQF
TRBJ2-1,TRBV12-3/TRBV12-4,ASSFLTTSYNEQF
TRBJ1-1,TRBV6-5,ASTATTFDTEAF
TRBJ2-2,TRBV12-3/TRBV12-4,ASSLFFGGLDANTGELF
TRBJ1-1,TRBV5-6,ASSLDLGGTGTEAF
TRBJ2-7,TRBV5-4,ASSLVQGEQY
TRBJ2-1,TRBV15,ATSNWTSGRISSYNEQF
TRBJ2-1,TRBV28,ASSRLSQPGRRNEQF
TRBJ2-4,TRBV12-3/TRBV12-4,ASSLQGLGNIQY
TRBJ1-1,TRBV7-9,ASSFVGPVNTEAF
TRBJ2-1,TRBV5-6,ASTFEADNEQF
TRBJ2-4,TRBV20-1,SARPGGRDKNIQY
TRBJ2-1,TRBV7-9,ASSVSGRAYNEQF
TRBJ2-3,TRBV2,ASIRRGSTDTQY
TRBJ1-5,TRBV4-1,ASSQDGEGQPQH
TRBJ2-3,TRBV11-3,ASNRGGRADTQY
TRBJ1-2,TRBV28,ASSLLAHFNGYT
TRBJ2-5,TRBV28,ASSFGGLVGETQY
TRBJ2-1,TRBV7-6,ASSSGRSAGSSNEQF
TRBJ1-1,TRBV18,ASSHDRGGNTEAF